This T cell receptor beta chain was documented in a study of blood T cell repertoires in COVID-19. Participants, roughly 18 to 89 years old, spanned under 25 US areas. The table came from immunoSEQ multiplex PCR; TCRdb's copy has only in-frame clones and leaves some out. The table has 450,000 or so clones, less than 95% seen once. The V and J ends lost 5 bases and 5 bases respectively, with 15 bases between them. The CDR3 contains 14 residues. In germline, CDR1 is KGHSH, CDR2 LQKENI. The TCR comes from a man between 18 and 35 years old who had recovered from COVID-19. The material sequenced was PBMCs or T cells enriched from blood (not recorded which). V usage is TRBV18 and J usage is TRBJ1-2; D unclear. For the CDR3, the DNA is TGTGCCAGCTCAGGGATGGAGGAACCTTATGGCTACACCTTC. Amino acid sequence: CASSGMEEPYGYTF.